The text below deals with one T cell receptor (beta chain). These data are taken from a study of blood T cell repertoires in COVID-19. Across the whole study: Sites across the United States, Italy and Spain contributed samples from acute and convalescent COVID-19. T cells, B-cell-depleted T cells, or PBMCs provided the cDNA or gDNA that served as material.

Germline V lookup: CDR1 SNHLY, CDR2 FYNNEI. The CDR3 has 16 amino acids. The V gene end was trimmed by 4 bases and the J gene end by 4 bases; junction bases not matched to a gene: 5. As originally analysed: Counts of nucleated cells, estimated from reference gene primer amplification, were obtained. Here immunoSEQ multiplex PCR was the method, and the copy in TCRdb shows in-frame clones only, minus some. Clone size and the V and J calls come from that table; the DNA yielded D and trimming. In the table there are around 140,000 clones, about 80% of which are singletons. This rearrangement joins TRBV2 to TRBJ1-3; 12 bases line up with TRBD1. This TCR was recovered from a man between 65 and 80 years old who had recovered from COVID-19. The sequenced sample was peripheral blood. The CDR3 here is CASSGRDRGPGNTIYF. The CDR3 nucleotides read TGTGCCAGCAGTGGAAGGGACAGGGGGCCGGGAAACACCATATATTTT. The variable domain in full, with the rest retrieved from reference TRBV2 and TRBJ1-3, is EPEVTQTPSHQVTQMGQEVILRCVPISNHLYFYWYRQILGQKVEFLVSFYNNEISEKSEIFDDQFSVERPDGSNFTLKIRSTKLEDSAMYFCASSGRDRGPGNTIYFGEGSWLTVV.